Following are 20 T cell receptor beta chains from one sample sequenced in a study of early T cells in non-severe SARS-CoV-2 infection. TCRdb independently ran MiXCR on the 5' RACE reads; one entry per CDR3 protein. Altogether approximately 81,000 distinct CDR3 sequences are present, around 13% being singletons, with the ten largest covering about 6.1%. The sequenced sample was whole blood. The receptors here all came from an adult who was a healthcare worker with PCR-confirmed SARS-CoV-2 infection or an uninfected control (not recorded which).

This clonotype was found a few times. V gene TRBV9 combines with J gene TRBJ1-3; no clear D. There are 12 residues in the CDR3. Trimming took 0 bases from V and 3 from J, leaving 1 base between them. Germline V gene lookup returns CDR1 SGDLS and CDR2 YYNGEE. The CDR3: CASSVVGNTIYF. CDR3 nucleotide sequence: TGTGCCAGCAGCGTAGTTGGAAACACCATATATTTT.

The table lists this clonotype with a few counts. The chain carries TRBV27 and TRBJ2-1; unclear D gene. In germline, CDR1 is MNHEY, CDR2 SMNVEV (reference sequence). V was pared by 6 bases and J by 0 bases, with 15 bases between. This CDR3 comprises 16 residues. CDR3 in DNA: TGTGCCAGCAGCCCCGTCGCCACGAGCTCCTACAATGAGCAGTTCTTC. Amino acid sequence: CASSPVATSSYNEQFF.

This clonotype was picked up a small number of times. This chain connects TRBV29-1 to TRBJ1-1; D is unresolved. With 7 bases removed from V and 3 bases from J, the gap between germline ends came to 9 bases. The CDR3 is 11 residues long. Germline CDR1 SQVTM, CDR2 ANQGSEA. The CDR3 nucleotides read TGCAGCGCTGGCGAGGACACTGAAGCTTTCTTT. This sequence encodes CSAGEDTEAFF.

The table lists this clonotype with a few counts. J is TRBJ2-6 and V is TRBV28, with D possibly being TRBD1 (6 bases). Deletions cut 4 bases from V and 13 bases from J, with 23 bases between. CDR3 size: 16 residues. Germline V gene sequence: CDR1 MDHEN, CDR2 SYDVKM. CDR3 sequence reads: CASSSRTAQHLGVLTF. CDR3 nucleotides: TGTGCCAGCAGTTCCCGGACAGCCCAGCACCTGGGAGTCCTGACTTTC.

This clonotype was seen a handful of times. The gene calls are TRBV2 and TRBJ2-1, with 8 nucleotides matching TRBD1. V was pared by 11 bases and J by 7 bases, with 7 bases of the junction left unmatched. Per the germline V gene, CDR1 is SNHLY and CDR2 is FYNNEI. This CDR3 is 12 amino acids long. Here the CDR3 DNA reads TGTGCCGCAGGGGGCGCGTGGAATGAGCAGTTCTTC. The encoded protein is CAAGGAWNEQFF. Based on the CDR3 plus reference TRBV2 and TRBJ2-1, the full variable domain is EPEVTQTPSHQVTQMGQEVILRCVPISNHLYFYWYRQILGQKVEFLVSFYNNEISEKSEIFDDQFSVERPDGSNFTLKIRSTKLEDSAMYFCAAGGAWNEQFFGPGTRLTVL.

There are many counts of this clonotype. The V gene is TRBV10-1, the J gene TRBJ2-1; TRBD2 matches 12 bases. Per germline, CDR1 WNHNN and CDR2 SYGVQD (reference sequence). The CDR3 extends over 14 amino acids. The J segment lost 6 bases and the V segment lost 6 bases, leaving 3 bases of the junction unmatched. The CDR3 DNA follows: TGCGCCAGCAGCGGACTAGCGGGAACCAATGAGCAGTTCTTC. Translation: CASSGLAGTNEQFF.

This clonotype has a count of ten or more. CDR3 DNA sequence: TGTGCCAGCTCCAGGGGCGGGCATGAAGCTTTCTTT. Translating it yields CASSRGGHEAFF. V and J are TRBV27 and TRBJ1-1; D possibly corresponds to TRBD1 (6 bases). The V and J ends lost 8 bases and 7 bases respectively, with 14 bases between them. Germline CDR1 reads MNHEY; CDR2 reads SMNVEV (reference sequence). This CDR3 is 12 amino acids long.

This clonotype showed up just a few times. The V call is TRBV7-6, the J call TRBJ2-7, with 13 bases aligning to TRBD2. Germline V gives CDR1 SGHVS, CDR2 FNYEAQ. The junction had 7 bases not matched to a gene; V was cut back by 5 bases and J by 6 bases. CDR3 size: 15 residues. The CDR3 bases are TGTGCCAGCAGCCGGACTAGCGGGGGTTTGATCGAGCAGTACTTC. It translates to CASSRTSGGLIEQYF. Supplemented by reference TRBV7-6 and TRBJ2-7, the full variable domain reads GAGVSQSPRYKVTKRGQDVALRCDPISGHVSLYWYRQALGQGPEFLTYFNYEAQQDKSGLPNDRFSAERPEGSISTLTIQRTEQRDSAMYRCASSRTSGGLIEQYFGPGTRLTVT.

This clonotype was seen at least ten times. In DNA form, the CDR3 reads TGCAGTGCTGGGGACCCGGGCGGTTTCAATCAGCCCCAGCATTTT. Amino acid sequence: CSAGDPGGFNQPQHF. J is TRBJ1-5 and V is TRBV20-1, with D perhaps TRBD1 (5 bases). Between the trimmed V and J ends, which lost 5 bases and 3 bases, there was a span of 17 bases. The germline V gene encodes CDR1 DFQATT and CDR2 SNEGSKA (reference sequence). This CDR3 contains 15 residues.

The gene calls are TRBV7-2 and TRBJ2-7, with no clear D. The V gene's germline CDR1 is SGHTA and CDR2 FQGNSA. The CDR3 consists of 13 residues. Between the trimmed V and J ends, which lost 0 bases and 7 bases, there was a span of 10 bases. This chain's CDR3 is CASSLAAIGEQYF. The CDR3 region has the DNA TGTGCCAGCAGCTTAGCCGCCATAGGGGAGCAGTACTTC.

In this sample, this clonotype turned up many times. The chain uses TRBV4-1 and TRBJ1-6, with 11 positions matching TRBD1. The CDR3 has 17 amino acids. V lost 1 base to trimming and J lost 9 bases; unmatched junction nucleotides: 8. Germline V gene data show CDR1 as MGHRA and CDR2 as YSYEKL. CDR3 DNA: TGCGCCAGCAGCCAAGGGCTATGGACAGGGGGCGGTTCACCCCTCCACTTT. This translates into CASSQGLWTGGGSPLHF.

A single count supports this clonotype. CDR3 residues: CASGDMTQYF. Here the CDR3 DNA reads TGTGCCAGCGGCGACATGACCCAGTACTTC. The chain joins TRBV2 to TRBJ2-5; D unclear. Trimming cost V 8 bases and J 7 bases, with 8 bases left between them. The CDR3 totals 10 residues. CDR1 is SNHLY, CDR2 FYNNEI, per germline.

V is TRBV6-6 and J is TRBJ2-3; 10 bases map to TRBD2. Trimming at V came to 6 bases and at J to 1 base, leaving 4 bases not matched to a gene. The CDR3 runs 15 residues. Germline V gene sequence: CDR1 MNHNY, CDR2 SVGAGI (reference sequence). CDR3 DNA sequence: TGTGCCAGCAGGGACGGGACTAGCGGCACAGATACGCAGTATTTT. This encodes CASRDGTSGTDTQYF.

This clonotype was found many times. The chain carries TRBV2 and TRBJ2-5, with a possible D match to TRBD2 (7 bases). CDR1 is SNHLY and CDR2 is FYNNEI in the germline V gene. This CDR3 comprises 13 residues. Trimming stripped 11 bases from V and 5 bases from J, with 18 bases between. CDR3 nucleotide sequence: TGTGCCTCCGGGGGGCGGGAGAGGGAGACCCAGTACTTC. Translating it yields CASGGRERETQYF.

This clonotype was seen at least ten times. The chain links TRBV20-1 to TRBJ2-3; D tentatively reads TRBD1 or TRBD2 (5 bases each). Germline loops: CDR1 DFQATT, CDR2 SNEGSKA (reference sequence). This CDR3 has 16 residues. The germline V and J ends were trimmed by 0 bases and 2 bases, with 15 bases remaining between them. The CDR3 DNA is TGCAGTGCTAGAGATTTCGGGGCTCTCTTCACAGATACGCAGTATTTT. Amino acids: CSARDFGALFTDTQYF.

This clonotype has ten or more counts. The V and J genes are TRBV30 and TRBJ1-1; 7 bases match TRBD1. The CDR3 length is 15 residues. The germline CDR1 and CDR2 sequences are GTSNPN and SVGIG (reference sequence). V lost 1 base, J lost 1 base, and 6 bases stayed unmatched. The CDR3 nucleotides are TGTGCCTGGAGTGCCCATCCAGGGGGGAACACTGAAGCTTTCTTT. Amino acid sequence: CAWSAHPGGNTEAFF.

In its sample, this clonotype was seen a few times. CDR3 residues: CASSLGVRRGDQPQHF. CDR3 nucleotide sequence: TGTGCCAGCAGCTTAGGGGTCAGAAGAGGTGATCAGCCCCAGCATTTT. V gene TRBV7-6 combines with J gene TRBJ1-5; D remains unclear. This CDR3 spans 16 amino acids. The V gene's germline CDR1 is SGHVS and CDR2 FNYEAQ. Trimming left V 1 base short and J 5 bases short, with 15 bases between.

The J gene is TRBJ2-3, the V gene TRBV20-1; 7 nucleotides line up with TRBD2. V shed 3 bases and J 7 bases; nucleotides not matched to a gene: 4. Germline loops: CDR1 DFQATT, CDR2 SNEGSKA (reference sequence). This CDR3 has 12 residues. CDR3 in DNA: TGCAGTGCTAGCGGGGGGAAGAATACGCAGTATTTT. This codes for CSASGGKNTQYF.

V gene TRBV7-9 combines with J gene TRBJ2-3, with D possibly matching TRBD2 (5 bases). V was trimmed by 2 bases and J by 6 bases, leaving 21 bases between them. The CDR3 runs 17 residues. Germline loops: CDR1 SEHNR, CDR2 FQNEAQ (reference sequence). CDR3 protein: CASSLKRLSMGLDTQYF. The CDR3 bases are TGTGCCAGCAGCTTAAAGCGGCTATCAATGGGTTTGGATACGCAGTATTTT.

This clonotype was counted between two and nine times. This sequence joins TRBV20-1 and TRBJ1-1, with D unclear. The germline V gene has CDR1 DFQATT and CDR2 SNEGSKA (reference sequence). Deletions cut 8 bases from V and 2 bases from J, with 21 bases between. The CDR3 spans 15 residues. The CDR3 nucleotides read TGCAGTTCTCGCTCGGTTGGAGGTAGAAACACTGAAGCTTTCTTT. This sequence encodes CSSRSVGGRNTEAFF.